This T cell receptor beta chain came from a study of blood T cells in healthy people across ages. About this clonotype: The antigen is unknown.

Findings of the study overall: Older individuals had lower TCR beta diversity per million T cells (the decline was roughly linear).

Germline V gives CDR1 DFQATT, CDR2 SNEGSKA (reference sequence). The CDR3 contains 11 residues. V dropped 6 bases and J dropped 3 bases, with 7 bases sitting between them. Each donor supplied about 9.6 milliliters of peripheral blood. Through a sample-barcoded 5' primer and a J-beta primer mix, a second PCR was run for roughly 6 to 12 cycles. TCRdb re-derived calls from the 5' RACE reads in MiXCR, one entry per CDR3 protein. The table records approximately 1,000,000 distinct CDR3 sequences, more than 30% of them present only once. The chain employs TRBV20-1 and TRBJ2-3; D remains unclear. The specimen was blood. The clonotype was recovered from a man between 18 and 29 years old in good health. In DNA form, the CDR3 reads TGCAGTGCGTTACAGACAGATACGCAGTATTTT. It specifies CSALQTDTQYF.